This T cell receptor (beta chain) was captured in a study of CD8 T cells in ankylosing spondylitis. General observations from the study: There was a TCR beta motif, made of fewer than 10 highly homologous variants, that appeared characteristic of ankylosing spondylitis blood. Disease-linked clones reportedly showed significant enrichment in matched ankylosing spondylitis synovial fluid.

This CDR3 spans 13 amino acids. Trimming took 5 bases from V and 5 from J, leaving 13 bases between them. On this clonotype itself: Its antigen remains unknown.

Molecular-barcoded quantitative 5'-RACE produced these TCR beta libraries. One entry per CDR3 protein, called by TCRdb with MiXCR from the 5' RACE reads. Of roughly 230,000 distinct CDR3 sequences listed, under 20% are singletons. This chain connects TRBV12-3 or TRBV12-4 to TRBJ2-7; D perhaps matches TRBD2 (6 bases). This clonotype originated in a male donor with ankylosing spondylitis or in good health (not recorded which). Sequencing was done on a sample of blood, either unsorted or a sorted T cell fraction (not recorded which). This chain's CDR3 is CASSHLAFHEQYF. The DNA for the CDR3 is TGTGCCAGCAGTCATCTAGCGTTCCACGAGCAGTACTTC.